Below are 23 T cell receptor beta chains sequenced from a single sample in a study of T cell responses to AZD1222 COVID-19 vaccine. Some clones are missing from TCRdb's copy, which holds only in-frame ones; the method was immunoSEQ multiplex PCR. The sample records about 120,000 clones, around 89% being singletons. The source was peripheral blood, collected 28 days after the second AZD1222 dose. Source of these receptors: an adult who received the AZD1222 COVID-19 vaccine.

This clone showed up just once. The J gene is TRBJ1-1, the V gene TRBV6-6; no definite D call. The CDR3 is 13 amino acids. CDR1 and CDR2 (germline): MNHNY, SVGAGI (reference sequence). V lost 2 bases and J 3 bases, leaving 7 bases between the germline ends. As DNA, the CDR3 is TGTGCCAGCAGTTACACCACAGACACTGAAGCTTTCTTT. It is translated as CASSYTTDTEAFF.

This chain joins TRBV4-3 and TRBJ1-5; D ambiguous. The germline gives CDR1 LGHNA, CDR2 YSLEER. The CDR3 has 16 residues. Trimming left V 0 bases short and J 0 bases short, with 9 bases between. The CDR3 sequence is CASSQDLDNSNQPQHF. The CDR3 nucleotides read TGCGCCAGCAGCCAAGATCTTGACAATAGCAATCAGCCCCAGCATTTT.

There are many counts of this clone. V and J are TRBV6-4 and TRBJ1-5; no firm D call. CDR3 length equals 15 residues. V lost 7 bases, J lost 3 bases, and 16 bases lay in between. Germline assignment: CDR1 MRHNA and CDR2 SNTAGT. CDR3: CASIPGKAANQPQHF. CDR3 DNA sequence: TGTGCCAGCATTCCCGGGAAGGCCGCCAATCAGCCCCAGCATTTT.

J is TRBJ1-4 and V is TRBV5-1, with no clear D. Germline-derived CDR1 and CDR2 are SGHRS and YFSETQ. The CDR3 loop spans 14 amino acids. V was trimmed by 2 bases and J by 4 bases, leaving 9 bases between them. The CDR3 reads CASSFRTGNEKLFF. The DNA for the CDR3 is TGCGCCAGCAGCTTTCGGACGGGTAATGAAAAACTGTTTTTT.

J is TRBJ1-6 and V is TRBV7-2; a weak D match, TRBD1 (5 bases). Germline assignment: CDR1 SGHTA and CDR2 FQGNSA. This CDR3 region has 14 residues. V was pared by 2 bases and J by 9 bases, with 11 bases between. The CDR3 protein is CASSLSQGLSPLHF. CDR3 DNA: TGTGCCAGCAGCTTATCCCAGGGACTTTCACCCCTCCACTTT.

The chain uses TRBV5-5 and TRBJ1-1; the D is unclear. The CDR3 sequence is 11 residues long. Germline CDR1 is SGHKS and CDR2 is YYEKEE (reference sequence). Trimming left V 0 bases short and J 3 bases short, with 0 bases between. CDR3 sequence (DNA): TGTGCCAGCAGCTTGGACACTGAAGCTTTCTTT. Translation gives CASSLDTEAFF.

The chain carries TRBV6-2 or TRBV6-3 and TRBJ1-1, with D maybe TRBD1 (6 bases). CDR1 is MNHEY, CDR2 SVGEGT, per germline. This CDR3 spans 14 amino acids. The germline V and J ends were trimmed by 6 bases and 12 bases, with 23 bases remaining between them. CDR3 loop: CASSLSSGARVTFF. In DNA form, the CDR3 reads TGTGCCAGCAGCTTGAGCTCAGGGGCACGGGTGACTTTCTTT.

This clone has just one count. The chain combines TRBV5-1 with TRBJ1-5, with no clear D. The CDR3 is made up of 13 amino acids. CDR1 and CDR2 from the germline V gene are SGHRS and YFSETQ. V dropped 5 bases and J dropped 1 base, with 7 bases sitting between them. CDR3 nucleotide sequence: TGCGCCAGCAGGACGGACAGCAATCAGCCCCAGCATTTT. This sequence encodes CASRTDSNQPQHF. The variable domain in full, completed from reference TRBV5-1 and TRBJ1-5, reads KAGVTQTPRYLIKTRGQQVTLSCSPISGHRSVSWYQQTPGQGLQFLFEYFSETQRNKGNFPGRFSGRQFSNSRSEMNVSTLELGDSALYLCASRTDSNQPQHFGDGTRLSIL.

The J gene is TRBJ1-1, the V gene TRBV28; tentative D call: TRBD1 (5 bases). The V end was cut by 3 bases, the J end by 1 base, with 9 bases between. The CDR3 loop spans 14 amino acids. Germline V CDR1 and CDR2: MDHEN, SYDVKM. As DNA, the CDR3 is TGTGCCAGCAGTTTTAACGACAGGAACACTGAAGCTTTCTTT. Amino acid sequence: CASSFNDRNTEAFF.

This clone was seen just once. The V and J genes are TRBV5-1 and TRBJ2-7, with TRBD1 matching 9 bases. V lost 0 bases, J lost 5 bases, and 12 bases stayed unmatched. Germline CDR1 reads SGHRS; CDR2 reads YFSETQ. This CDR3 spans 17 amino acids. For the CDR3, the DNA is TGCGCCAGCAGCTTGGAAGTCCCGGGACAGGGTTCCAACGAGCAGTACTTC. Translating gives CASSLEVPGQGSNEQYF.

This sequence joins TRBV3-1 (or the pseudogene TRBV3-2) and TRBJ1-3; 9 nucleotides align to TRBD1. The CDR3 has 14 amino acids. Losses at the gene ends were 6 bases for V and 5 bases for J; bases not matched to a gene: 5. The germline gives CDR1 LGHDT, CDR2 YNNKEL (reference sequence). The CDR3 loop reads CASSQQGARNTIYF. The CDR3 coding sequence is TGTGCCAGCAGTCAACAGGGGGCTCGAAACACCATATATTTT.

This clone was detected once. The rearrangement joins TRBV28 to TRBJ2-7; D is tentatively TRBD1 or TRBD2 (6 bases each). This CDR3 spans 12 amino acids. Germline values: CDR1 MDHEN, CDR2 SYDVKM. The CDR3 DNA reads as TGTGTCGTGGGGGGCTTGCCCTACGAGCAGTACTTC. It is translated as CVVGGLPYEQYF. The full variable domain, with the rest looked up from reference TRBV28 and TRBJ2-7, is DVKVTQSSRYLVKRTGEKVFLECVQDMDHENMFWYRQDPGLGLRLIYFSYDVKMKEKGDIPEGYSVSREKKERFSLILESASTNQTSMYLCVVGGLPYEQYFGPGTRLTVT.

This chain joins TRBV7-9 and TRBJ2-1; D uncertain. The V and J ends lost 2 bases and 2 bases respectively, with 7 bases between them. CDR3 size: 14 residues. CDR1 and CDR2 (germline): SEHNR, FQNEAQ (reference sequence). CDR3 in amino acids: CASSLLAAYNEQFF. Here the CDR3 DNA reads TGTGCCAGCAGCTTACTTGCGGCCTACAATGAGCAGTTCTTC.

V gene TRBV2 combines with J gene TRBJ1-1, with a tentative D call TRBD1 (5 bases). This CDR3 comprises 13 residues. The V end was cut by 4 bases, the J end by 11 bases, with 17 bases between. Germline loops: CDR1 SNHLY, CDR2 FYNNEI. Written as DNA, the CDR3 is TGTGCCAGCAGTGGTCAGGGATACCTAACGGCTTTCTTT. Encoded protein: CASSGQGYLTAFF.

V usage is TRBV27 and J usage is TRBJ1-5; 7 nucleotides match TRBD1. Trimming cost V 1 base and J 1 base; bases outside gene matches: 13. The CDR3 length is 19 residues. CDR1 and CDR2 (germline): MNHEY, SMNVEV (reference sequence). As DNA, the CDR3 is TGTGCCAGCAGTTTATGGGGGCGCCCCAGACAGGGCAGCAATCAGCCCCAGCATTTT. Protein sequence: CASSLWGRPRQGSNQPQHF.

V is TRBV5-1 and J is TRBJ2-3, with 11 bases fitting TRBD2. The J segment lost 5 bases and the V segment lost 0 bases, leaving 5 bases of the junction unmatched. Germline V gene lookup returns CDR1 SGHRS and CDR2 YFSETQ. The CDR3 extends over 16 amino acids. CDR3 residues: CASSLAAGTSGDTQYF. In DNA form, the CDR3 reads TGCGCCAGCAGCTTGGCCGCCGGGACTAGCGGAGATACGCAGTATTTT.

This chain joins TRBV7-2 and TRBJ2-5; D is uncertain. Trimming took 2 bases from V and 1 from J, leaving 5 bases between them. This CDR3 region has 13 residues. Germline V lookup: CDR1 SGHTA, CDR2 FQGNSA. This CDR3 is CASSLRAQETQYF. CDR3 DNA: TGTGCCAGCAGCTTACGGGCCCAAGAGACCCAGTACTTC.

This chain uses TRBV5-1 with TRBJ1-1, with 7 bases identical to TRBD1. Germline V CDR1 and CDR2: SGHRS, YFSETQ. Unmatched junction bases numbered 4, after V lost 4 bases and J lost 1 base. This CDR3 has 14 residues. The CDR3 region is CASSAGQPNTEAFF. DNA for the CDR3: TGCGCCAGCAGCGCGGGACAGCCGAACACTGAAGCTTTCTTT.

The genes are TRBV7-2 and TRBJ2-5; perhaps TRBD1 as D (5 bases). CDR3 length: 15 amino acids. V dropped 2 bases and J dropped 5 bases, with 15 bases sitting between them. The germline V gene has CDR1 SGHTA and CDR2 FQGNSA. The CDR3 sequence: CASSLRQGLRETQYF. The DNA for the CDR3 is TGTGCCAGCAGCTTAAGGCAGGGCCTTAGGGAGACCCAGTACTTC.

V and J are TRBV7-3 and TRBJ1-1; 7 bases match TRBD1. J was trimmed by 1 base and V by 5 bases; bases with no gene match: 10. The CDR3 consists of 16 residues. From germline, CDR1 is SGHTA and CDR2 FQGTGA. The chain's CDR3 is CASSEQGLVGNTEAFF. CDR3 in DNA: TGTGCCAGCAGCGAACAGGGGTTAGTTGGGAACACTGAAGCTTTCTTT.

The chain carries TRBV3-1 (or the pseudogene TRBV3-2) and TRBJ1-2; D is unresolved. Germline V gene data show CDR1 as LGHDT and CDR2 as YNNKEL (reference sequence). The CDR3 totals 16 residues. Trimming cost V 0 bases and J 4 bases, with 15 bases left between them. The CDR3 spells CASSQDLALRGYGYTF. The CDR3 DNA reads TGTGCCAGCAGCCAAGATCTGGCCCTCCGGGGCTATGGCTACACCTTC.

V is TRBV2 and J is TRBJ2-7; TRBD1 matches 11 bases. Germline CDR1 SNHLY, CDR2 FYNNEI. J gave up 0 bases and V 6 bases, and 1 base lay outside the gene matches. The CDR3 has 14 amino acids. The CDR3 DNA reads as TGTGCCAGCAGGGGACAGGGGGACTCCTACGAGCAGTACTTC. Protein product: CASRGQGDSYEQYF.

V usage is TRBV10-3 and J usage is TRBJ1-6; D remains unclear. Germline V gives CDR1 ENHRY, CDR2 SYGVKD. Trimming cost V 10 bases and J 9 bases, with 13 bases left between them. This CDR3 has 12 amino acids. CDR3 in amino acids: CASRDEGSPLHF. Written as DNA, the CDR3 is TGTGCCAGCCGGGATGAGGGTTCACCCCTCCACTTT.